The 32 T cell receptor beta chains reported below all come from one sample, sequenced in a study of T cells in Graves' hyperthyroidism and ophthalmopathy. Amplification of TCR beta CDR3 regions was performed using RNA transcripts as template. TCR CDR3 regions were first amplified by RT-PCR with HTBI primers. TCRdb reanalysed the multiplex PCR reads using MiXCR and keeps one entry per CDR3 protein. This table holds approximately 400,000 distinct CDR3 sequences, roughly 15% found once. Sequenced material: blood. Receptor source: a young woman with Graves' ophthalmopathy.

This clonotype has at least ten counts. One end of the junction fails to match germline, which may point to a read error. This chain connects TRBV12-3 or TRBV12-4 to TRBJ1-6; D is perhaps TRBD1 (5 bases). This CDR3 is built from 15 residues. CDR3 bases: TGTGCCAGCAGCTTAGCCAGGGAGGCGAATTCACCCCTCCACTTT. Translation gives CASSLAREANSPLHF.

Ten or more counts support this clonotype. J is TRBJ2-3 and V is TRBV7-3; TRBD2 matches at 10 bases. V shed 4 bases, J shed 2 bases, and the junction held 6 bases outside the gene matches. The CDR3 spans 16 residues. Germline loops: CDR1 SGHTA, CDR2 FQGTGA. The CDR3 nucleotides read TGTGCCAGCAGCTGGGGGAGCGGGGGGGCCACAGATACGCAGTATTTT. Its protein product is CASSWGSGGATDTQYF.

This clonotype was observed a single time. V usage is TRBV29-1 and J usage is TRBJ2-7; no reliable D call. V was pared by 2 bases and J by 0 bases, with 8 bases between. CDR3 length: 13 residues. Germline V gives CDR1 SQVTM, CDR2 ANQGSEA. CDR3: CSVESWGSYEQYF. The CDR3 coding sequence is TGCAGCGTTGAATCGTGGGGCTCCTACGAGCAGTACTTC.

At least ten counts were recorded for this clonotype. CDR3 amino acids: CASSYGSRGEAFF. The CDR3 region has the DNA TGTGCCAGCAGTTACGGGTCACGGGGTGAAGCTTTCTTT. This chain uses TRBV6-1 with TRBJ1-1, with unresolved D. The V gene lost 5 bases and the J gene lost 7 bases, with 14 bases spanning the gap. The CDR3 length is 13 residues. In germline, CDR1 is MNHNS, CDR2 SASEGT.

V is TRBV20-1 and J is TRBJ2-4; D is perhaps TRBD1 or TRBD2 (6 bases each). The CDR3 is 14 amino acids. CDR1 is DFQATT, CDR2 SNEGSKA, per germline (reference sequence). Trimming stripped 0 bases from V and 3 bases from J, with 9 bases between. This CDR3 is CSAREGGGKNIQYF. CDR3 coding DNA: TGCAGTGCTAGAGAGGGGGGCGGCAAAAACATTCAGTACTTC.

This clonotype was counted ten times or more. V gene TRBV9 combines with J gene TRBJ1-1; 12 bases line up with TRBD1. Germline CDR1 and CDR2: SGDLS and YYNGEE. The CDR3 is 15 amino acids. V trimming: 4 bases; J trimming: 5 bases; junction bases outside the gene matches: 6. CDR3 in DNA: TGTGCCAGCAGCTCCGAGGGACAGGGGGCGACTGAAGCTTTCTTT. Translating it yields CASSSEGQGATEAFF. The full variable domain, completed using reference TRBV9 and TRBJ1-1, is DSGVTQTPKHLITATGQRVTLRCSPRSGDLSVYWYQQSLDQGLQFLIQYYNGEERAKGNILERFSAQQFPDLHSELNLSSLELGDSALYFCASSSEGQGATEAFFGQGTRLTVV.

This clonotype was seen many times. This CDR3 reads CSVGEQGARHEQFF. The CDR3 region has the DNA TGCAGCGTTGGTGAACAGGGGGCGCGTCATGAGCAGTTCTTC. The chain combines TRBV29-1 with TRBJ2-1, with 9 bases fitting TRBD1. V lost 4 bases and J lost 8; bases outside the gene matches: 9. Per the germline V gene, CDR1 is SQVTM and CDR2 is ANQGSEA. The CDR3 length is 14 residues.

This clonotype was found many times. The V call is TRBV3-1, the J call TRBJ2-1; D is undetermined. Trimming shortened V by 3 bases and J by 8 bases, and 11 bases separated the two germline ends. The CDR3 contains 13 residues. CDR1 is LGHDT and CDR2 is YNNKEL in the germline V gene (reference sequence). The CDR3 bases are TGTGCCAGCAGCCATGAAAGTCGGGATGAGCAGTTCTTC. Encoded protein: CASSHESRDEQFF.

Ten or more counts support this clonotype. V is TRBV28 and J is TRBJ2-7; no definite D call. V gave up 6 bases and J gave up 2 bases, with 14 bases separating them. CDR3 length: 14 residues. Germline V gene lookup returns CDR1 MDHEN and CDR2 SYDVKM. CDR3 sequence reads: CASRPPGQTYEQYF. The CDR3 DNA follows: TGTGCCAGCAGACCCCCGGGTCAAACCTACGAGCAGTACTTC.

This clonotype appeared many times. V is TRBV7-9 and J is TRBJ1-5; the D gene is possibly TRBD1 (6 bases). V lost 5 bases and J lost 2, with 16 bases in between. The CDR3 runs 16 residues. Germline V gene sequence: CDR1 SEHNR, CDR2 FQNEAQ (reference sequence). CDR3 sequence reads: CASSHSLAGGNQPQHF. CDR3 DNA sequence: TGTGCCAGCAGCCATTCTTTAGCAGGGGGCAATCAGCCCCAGCATTTT.

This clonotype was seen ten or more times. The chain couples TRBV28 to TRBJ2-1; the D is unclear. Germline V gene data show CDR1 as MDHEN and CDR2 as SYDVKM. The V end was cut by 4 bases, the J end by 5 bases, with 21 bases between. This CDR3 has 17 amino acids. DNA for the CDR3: TGTGCCAGCAGTTACGATTTTAGGGCCCTTATTGACAATGAGCAGTTCTTC. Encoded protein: CASSYDFRALIDNEQFF.

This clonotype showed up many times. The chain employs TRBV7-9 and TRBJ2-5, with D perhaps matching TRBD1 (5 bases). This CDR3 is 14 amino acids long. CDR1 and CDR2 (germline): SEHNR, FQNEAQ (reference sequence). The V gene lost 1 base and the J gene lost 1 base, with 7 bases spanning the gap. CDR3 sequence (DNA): TGTGCCAGCAGCTTAGGACAGATCCAAGAGACCCAGTACTTC. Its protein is CASSLGQIQETQYF.

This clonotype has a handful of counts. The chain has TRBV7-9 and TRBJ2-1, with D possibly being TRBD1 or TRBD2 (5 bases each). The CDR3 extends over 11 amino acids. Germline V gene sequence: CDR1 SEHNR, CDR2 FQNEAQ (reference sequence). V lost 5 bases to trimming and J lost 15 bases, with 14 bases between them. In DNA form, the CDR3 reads TGTGCCAGCAGCCGGGACCTAGTTTGGTTCTTC. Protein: CASSRDLVWFF.

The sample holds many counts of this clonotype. Written as DNA, the CDR3 is TGTGCCAGCAGCTCCTCTACAGGTGATTATGGCTACACCTTC. Residues: CASSSSTGDYGYTF. This chain links TRBV7-2 with TRBJ1-2, with a weak D call TRBD1 (5 bases). Germline CDR1 reads SGHTA; CDR2 reads FQGNSA. Trimming took 4 bases from V and 5 from J, leaving 14 bases between them. The CDR3 is made up of 14 amino acids.

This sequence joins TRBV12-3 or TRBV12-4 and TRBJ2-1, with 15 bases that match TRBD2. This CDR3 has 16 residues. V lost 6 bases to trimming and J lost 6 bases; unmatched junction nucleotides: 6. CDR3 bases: TGTGCCAGCAGAGGACTAGCGGGGGGGCCGGGCAATGAGCAGTTCTTC. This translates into CASRGLAGGPGNEQFF.

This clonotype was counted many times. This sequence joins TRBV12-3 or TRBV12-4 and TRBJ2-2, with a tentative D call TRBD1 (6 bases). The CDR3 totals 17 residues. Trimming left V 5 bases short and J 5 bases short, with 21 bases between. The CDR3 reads CASSQENRARGTGELFF. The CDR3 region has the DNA TGTGCCAGCAGTCAAGAAAACAGGGCTAGAGGGACCGGGGAGCTGTTTTTT.

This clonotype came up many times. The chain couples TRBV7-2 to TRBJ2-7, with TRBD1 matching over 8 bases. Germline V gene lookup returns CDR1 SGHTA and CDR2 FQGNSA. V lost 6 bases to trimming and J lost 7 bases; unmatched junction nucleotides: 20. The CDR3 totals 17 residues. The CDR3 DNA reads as TGTGCCAGCAGACCTGGATTAGGACAGGGTGGGACGGAGGAGCAGTACTTC. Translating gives CASRPGLGQGGTEEQYF.

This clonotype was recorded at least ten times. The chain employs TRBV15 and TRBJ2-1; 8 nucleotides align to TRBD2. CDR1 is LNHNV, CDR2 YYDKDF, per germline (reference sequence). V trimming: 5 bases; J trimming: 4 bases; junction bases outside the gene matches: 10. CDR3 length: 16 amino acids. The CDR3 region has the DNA TGTGCCACCAGCGGTATGACGGCGGGGGGATACAATGAGCAGTTCTTC. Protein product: CATSGMTAGGYNEQFF. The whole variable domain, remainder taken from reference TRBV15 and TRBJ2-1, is DAMVIQNPRYQVTQFGKPVTLSCSQTLNHNVMYWYQQKSSQAPKLLFHYYDKDFNNEADTPDNFQSRRPNTSFCFLDIRSPGLGDTAMYLCATSGMTAGGYNEQFFGPGTRLTVL.

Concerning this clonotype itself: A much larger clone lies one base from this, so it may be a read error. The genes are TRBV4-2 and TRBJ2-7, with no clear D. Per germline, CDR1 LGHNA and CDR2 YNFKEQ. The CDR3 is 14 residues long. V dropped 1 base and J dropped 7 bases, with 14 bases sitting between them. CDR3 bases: TGTGCCAGCAGCCAAGGCGGCTCTAACAATGAGCAGTACTTC. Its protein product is CASSQGGSNNEQYF.

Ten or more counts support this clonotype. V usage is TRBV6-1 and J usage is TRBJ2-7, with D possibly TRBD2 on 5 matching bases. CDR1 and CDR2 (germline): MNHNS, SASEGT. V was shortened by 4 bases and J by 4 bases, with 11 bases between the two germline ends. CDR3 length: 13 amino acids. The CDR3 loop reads CASSAEVTYEQYF. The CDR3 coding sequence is TGTGCCAGCAGTGCGGAGGTTACGTACGAGCAGTACTTC.

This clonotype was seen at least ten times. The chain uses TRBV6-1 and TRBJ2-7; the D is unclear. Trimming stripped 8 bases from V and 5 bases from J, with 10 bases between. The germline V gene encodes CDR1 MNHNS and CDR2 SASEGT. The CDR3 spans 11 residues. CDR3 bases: TGTGCCAGCCGGGTTTTGAACGAGCAGTACTTC. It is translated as CASRVLNEQYF.

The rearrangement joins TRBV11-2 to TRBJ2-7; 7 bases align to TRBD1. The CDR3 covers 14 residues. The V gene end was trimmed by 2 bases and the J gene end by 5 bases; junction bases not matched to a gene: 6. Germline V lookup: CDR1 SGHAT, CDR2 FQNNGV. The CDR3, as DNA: TGTGCCAGCAGCTTATGGCAGGGGGACAACGAGCAGTACTTC. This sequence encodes CASSLWQGDNEQYF.

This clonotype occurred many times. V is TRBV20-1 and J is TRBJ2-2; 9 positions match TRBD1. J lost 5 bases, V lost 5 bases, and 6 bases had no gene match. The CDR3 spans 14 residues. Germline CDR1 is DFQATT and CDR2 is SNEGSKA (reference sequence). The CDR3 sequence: CSALDRGRTGELFF. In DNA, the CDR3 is TGCAGTGCTTTGGACAGGGGTAGGACCGGGGAGCTGTTTTTT.

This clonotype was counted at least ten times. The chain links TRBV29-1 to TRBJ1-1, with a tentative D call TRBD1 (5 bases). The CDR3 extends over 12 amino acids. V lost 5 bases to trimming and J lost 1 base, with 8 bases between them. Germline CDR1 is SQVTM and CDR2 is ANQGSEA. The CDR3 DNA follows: TGCAGCGTTCAAGGACAGAACACTGAAGCTTTCTTT. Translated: CSVQGQNTEAFF. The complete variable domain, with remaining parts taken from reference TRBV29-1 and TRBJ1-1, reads SAVISQKPSRDICQRGTSLTIQCQVDSQVTMMFWYRQQPGQSLTLIATANQGSEATYESGFVIDKFPISRPNLTFSTLTVSNMSPEDSSIYLCSVQGQNTEAFFGQGTRLTVV.

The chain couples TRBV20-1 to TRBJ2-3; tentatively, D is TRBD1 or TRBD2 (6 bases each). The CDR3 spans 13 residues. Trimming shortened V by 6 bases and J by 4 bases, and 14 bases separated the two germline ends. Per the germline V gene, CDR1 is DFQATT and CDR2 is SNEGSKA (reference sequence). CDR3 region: CSAPIRGPDTQYF. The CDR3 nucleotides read TGCAGTGCCCCCATCCGGGGGCCAGATACGCAGTATTTT.

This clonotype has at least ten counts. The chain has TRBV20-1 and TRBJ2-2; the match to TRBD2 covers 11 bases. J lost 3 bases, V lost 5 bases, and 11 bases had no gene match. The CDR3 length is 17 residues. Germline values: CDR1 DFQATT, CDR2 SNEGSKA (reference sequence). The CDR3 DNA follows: TGCAGTGCTCCGGGGCTAGCGGGGGGCCGGCACACCGGGGAGCTGTTTTTT. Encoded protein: CSAPGLAGGRHTGELFF.

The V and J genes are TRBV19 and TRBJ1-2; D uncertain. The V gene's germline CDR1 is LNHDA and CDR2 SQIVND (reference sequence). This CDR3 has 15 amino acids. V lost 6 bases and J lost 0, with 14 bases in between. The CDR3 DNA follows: TGTGCCAGTAGACCTTGGGGTGGAGCTAACTATGGCTACACCTTC. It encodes CASRPWGGANYGYTF.

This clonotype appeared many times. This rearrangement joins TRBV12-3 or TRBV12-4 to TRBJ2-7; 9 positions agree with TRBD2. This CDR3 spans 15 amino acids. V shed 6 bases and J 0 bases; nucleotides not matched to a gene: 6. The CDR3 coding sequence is TGTGCCAGCAGGGAAAGCGGGGGGTACTCCTACGAGCAGTACTTC. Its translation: CASRESGGYSYEQYF.

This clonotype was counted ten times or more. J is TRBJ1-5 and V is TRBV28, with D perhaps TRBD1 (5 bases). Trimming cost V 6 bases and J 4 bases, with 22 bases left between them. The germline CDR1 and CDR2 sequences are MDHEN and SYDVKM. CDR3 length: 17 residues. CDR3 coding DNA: TGTGCCAGCAGCCAAAGGTCTTGGGCAGGGAATAATCAGCCCCAGCATTTT. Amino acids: CASSQRSWAGNNQPQHF.

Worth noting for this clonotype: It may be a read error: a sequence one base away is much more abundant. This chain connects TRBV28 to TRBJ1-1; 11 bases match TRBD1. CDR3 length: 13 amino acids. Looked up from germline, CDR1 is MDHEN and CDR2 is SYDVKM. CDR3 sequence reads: CASSLLGQGEASF. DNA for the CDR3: TGTGCCAGCAGTTTATTGGGACAGGGGGAAGCTTCCTTT.

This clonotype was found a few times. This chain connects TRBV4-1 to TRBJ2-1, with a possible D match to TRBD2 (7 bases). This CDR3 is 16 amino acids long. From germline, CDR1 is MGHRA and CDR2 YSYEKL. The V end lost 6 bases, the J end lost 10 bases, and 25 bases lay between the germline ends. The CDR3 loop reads CASRKESGGTQGEQFF. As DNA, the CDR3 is TGCGCCAGCAGGAAGGAGTCGGGGGGTACCCAGGGGGAGCAGTTCTTC.

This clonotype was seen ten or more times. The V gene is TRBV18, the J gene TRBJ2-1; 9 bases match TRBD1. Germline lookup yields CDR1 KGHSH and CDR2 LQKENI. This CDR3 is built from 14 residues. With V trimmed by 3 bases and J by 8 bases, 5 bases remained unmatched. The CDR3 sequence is CASSPRTGEDEQFF. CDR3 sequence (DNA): TGTGCCAGCTCACCCCGGACAGGGGAAGATGAGCAGTTCTTC.